This T cell receptor beta chain was identified during a study of shared clonotypes between healthy human individuals. Assay: immunoSEQ multiplex PCR; the TCRdb copy retains only in-frame clones and omits some. Here the sample spans approximately 530,000 clones, roughly 95% being singletons. This clone showed up just a few times. V was pared by 2 bases and J by 1 base, with 3 bases between. Germline loops: CDR1 GTSNPN, CDR2 SVGIG (reference sequence). CDR3 size: 11 residues. Specimen: naive CD4+ T cells sorted from blood. The sample's subset: CD45RA+ positively selected. This TCR derives from a woman between 25 and 40 years old in good health. The chain uses TRBV30 and TRBJ2-7; no clear D. The DNA for the CDR3 is TGTGCCTGGAGTAAGTCCTACGAGCAGTACTTC. It translates to CAWSKSYEQYF.